These 15 T cell receptor beta chains originate from one sample sequenced in a study of shared clonotypes between healthy human individuals. Using immunoSEQ multiplex PCR, the repertoire was profiled, and TCRdb retains in-frame clones only, with some absent. The sample has some 2,100,000 clones, 90% to 96% seen once. Sequences were obtained from naive CD4+ T cells sorted from blood. Subset reported: CD45RA+ positively selected. Source of these receptors: a man younger than 30 in good health.

This clone showed up just once. At one boundary the junction diverges from the germline segment, which might be a read error. The chain carries TRBV2 and TRBJ1-4, with D possibly being TRBD1 (5 bases). This CDR3 is built from 16 residues. Per the germline V gene, CDR1 is SNHLY and CDR2 is FYNNEI. This CDR3 is CASIQGITATNEKPFF. The CDR3 region has the DNA TGTGCCAGCATTCAGGGAATAACTGCAACTAATGAAAAACCGTTTTTT.

Regarding this clone: The identical CDR3 is also encoded by other nucleotide sequences in the sample. The chain is built from TRBV7-9 and TRBJ2-7, with TRBD2 as a possible D gene (5 bases). CDR1 and CDR2 (germline): SEHNR, FQNEAQ (reference sequence). The CDR3 consists of 12 residues. The V end was cut by 5 bases, the J end by 4 bases, with 9 bases between. CDR3 DNA: TGTGCCAGCAGCCTCACTAGTTACGAGCAGTACTTC. Its protein is CASSLTSYEQYF.

This clone was observed once. The sample has other DNA sequences that encode this CDR3 too. The genes are TRBV7-9 and TRBJ1-1; the D is unclear. Germline lookup yields CDR1 SEHNR and CDR2 FQNEAQ (reference sequence). V lost 2 bases and J 4 bases, leaving 5 bases between the germline ends. The CDR3 is made up of 12 amino acids. Here the CDR3 DNA reads TGTGCCAGCAGCTTATTGAGCACTGAAGCTTTCTTT. Its protein is CASSLLSTEAFF.

The rearrangement links TRBV19 to TRBJ2-3, with 8 nucleotides matching TRBD2. Germline lookup yields CDR1 LNHDA and CDR2 SQIVND (reference sequence). The CDR3 is made up of 17 amino acids. The ends lost 4 bases at V and 1 base at J; junction bases unmatched: 10. The CDR3 DNA sequence: TGTGCCAGTAGTACCTCACATTTGACTAGCGGCACAGATACGCAGTATTTT. Amino acids: CASSTSHLTSGTDTQYF.

The rearrangement uses TRBV28 and TRBJ1-5, with 11 positions matching TRBD1. Per germline, CDR1 MDHEN and CDR2 SYDVKM. Trimming removed 6 bases from V and 3 bases from J; junction bases left unmatched: 4. The CDR3 spans 15 residues. The CDR3 region has the DNA TGTGCCAGCAGCCGGGGACAGGGGGTCAATCAGCCCCAGCATTTT. Translation: CASSRGQGVNQPQHF.

The chain carries TRBV7-9 and TRBJ2-2; 12 nucleotides agree with TRBD2. CDR3 length: 15 amino acids. Trimming removed 6 bases from V and 3 bases from J; junction bases left unmatched: 2. Germline V CDR1 and CDR2: SEHNR, FQNEAQ (reference sequence). As DNA, the CDR3 is TGTGCCAGCAGGCTAGCGGGAGGGGACACCGGGGAGCTGTTTTTT. It translates to CASRLAGGDTGELFF. The full variable domain, rest sourced from reference TRBV7-9 and TRBJ2-2, is DTGVSQNPRHKITKRGQNVTFRCDPISEHNRLYWYRQTLGQGPEFLTYFQNEAQLEKSRLLSDRFSAERPKGSFSTLEIQRTEQGDSAMYLCASRLAGGDTGELFFGEGSRLTVL.

A note on this clone: At the DNA level, this CDR3 is encoded by other sequences in the same sample as well. V is TRBV4-1 and J is TRBJ2-5; no reliable D call. V was shortened by 1 base and J by 2 bases, with 5 bases between the two germline ends. This CDR3 is built from 13 residues. The V gene's germline CDR1 is MGHRA and CDR2 YSYEKL. The CDR3 loop is CASSQVIQETQYF. The CDR3 DNA reads as TGCGCCAGCAGCCAAGTGATACAAGAGACCCAGTACTTC.

The chain combines TRBV2 with TRBJ2-2, with D possibly being TRBD1 (5 bases). V lost 3 bases and J 3 bases, leaving 11 bases between the germline ends. The germline V gene encodes CDR1 SNHLY and CDR2 FYNNEI. CDR3 length: 15 residues. CDR3 DNA sequence: TGTGCCAGCAGTGATGTCTTGACAGACACCGGGGAGCTGTTTTTT. It codes for CASSDVLTDTGELFF.

V is TRBV25-1 and J is TRBJ1-4; D is possibly TRBD1 (5 bases). Germline lookup yields CDR1 MGHDK and CDR2 SYGVNS. Trimming removed 9 bases from V and 8 bases from J, with 13 bases in between. This CDR3 region has 12 residues. The CDR3 loop is CASRDENEKLFF. The CDR3 DNA is TGTGCCAGTCGGGACGAAAACGAAAAACTGTTTTTT. Full variable domain (missing parts from reference TRBV25-1 and TRBJ1-4): EADIYQTPRYLVIGTGKKITLECSQTMGHDKMYWYQQDPGMELHLIHYSYGVNSTEKGDLSSESTVSRIRTEHFPLTLESARPSHTSQYLCASRDENEKLFFGSGTQLSVL.

The chain is built from TRBV6-5 and TRBJ1-1, with a possible D match to TRBD1 (5 bases). The CDR3 covers 14 residues. The V and J ends lost 4 bases and 2 bases respectively, with 11 bases between them. Germline V gene lookup returns CDR1 MNHEY and CDR2 SVGAGI. For the CDR3, the DNA is TGTGCCAGCAGTTGGCAGGGAGGCAACACTGAAGCTTTCTTT. Its translation is CASSWQGGNTEAFF.

J is TRBJ1-2 and V is TRBV10-3; D is unclear. This CDR3 is 13 amino acids long. Germline V gives CDR1 ENHRY, CDR2 SYGVKD. The V end lost 5 bases, the J end lost 8 bases, and 15 bases lay between the germline ends. CDR3 in DNA: TGTGCCATCAGTAAAACGGCCCCAGGCGGCTACACCTTC. Its protein is CAISKTAPGGYTF.

The CDR3 nucleotides are TGTGCCAGCAGCTCAGGGGTTACCTACAATGAGCAGTTCTTC. Amino acids: CASSSGVTYNEQFF. This sequence joins TRBV7-9 and TRBJ2-1, with a weak D call TRBD1 (6 bases). The CDR3 consists of 14 residues. Per the germline V gene, CDR1 is SEHNR and CDR2 is FQNEAQ (reference sequence). V lost 4 bases to trimming and J lost 2 bases, with 9 bases between them.

The chain uses TRBV7-9 and TRBJ2-2, with D perhaps TRBD1 (5 bases). Germline lookup yields CDR1 SEHNR and CDR2 FQNEAQ (reference sequence). The CDR3 length is 14 residues. V lost 7 bases to trimming and J lost 4 bases, with 13 bases between them. This chain's CDR3 is CASTHGQGTGELFF. Here the CDR3 DNA reads TGTGCCAGCACCCACGGGCAGGGCACCGGGGAGCTGTTTTTT. Full variable domain (outside the CDR3, taken from reference TRBV7-9 and TRBJ2-2): DTGVSQNPRHKITKRGQNVTFRCDPISEHNRLYWYRQTLGQGPEFLTYFQNEAQLEKSRLLSDRFSAERPKGSFSTLEIQRTEQGDSAMYLCASTHGQGTGELFFGEGSRLTVL.

The genes are TRBV6-5 and TRBJ1-1; no firm D call. V dropped 4 bases and J dropped 3 bases, with 9 bases sitting between them. The V gene's germline CDR1 is MNHEY and CDR2 SVGAGI. The CDR3 extends over 13 amino acids. The CDR3 region has the DNA TGTGCCAGCAGTTTCGGGCGCTACACTGAAGCTTTCTTT. This codes for CASSFGRYTEAFF.

The chain joins TRBV5-6 to TRBJ1-4, with D perhaps TRBD1 (6 bases). Germline CDR1 reads SGHDT; CDR2 reads YYEEEE. V was cut by 1 base and J by 0 bases, with 13 bases left in between. This CDR3 has 17 amino acids. CDR3 DNA: TGTGCCAGCAGCTTGTTTTGGACAGCGGCAACTAATGAAAAACTGTTTTTT. Protein: CASSLFWTAATNEKLFF.